This T cell receptor (beta chain) emerged from a study of identical twins. This clonotype was found many times. Unique molecular identifiers were present on the cDNA, which also gained a universal primer site by template switching. A single record per CDR3 protein comes from TCRdb applying MiXCR to the 5' RACE reads. The sample holds hundreds of thousands of distinct CDR3 sequences, about 9.4% seen once. V dropped 5 bases and J dropped 15; count of bases not matched to a gene: 7. Germline-derived CDR1 and CDR2 are SGHTA and FQGNSA. This CDR3 is built from 12 residues. This sample also appeared in a second study, on yellow fever vaccine responses in identical twins.

Sample: PBMCs. The chain has TRBV7-2 and TRBJ2-4; 10 bases fit TRBD1. This sequence was found in a woman aged 18-29 years in good health. For the CDR3, the DNA is TGTGCCAGCAGCAGAGGGACAGGGGAGGTGTACTTC. Protein sequence: CASSRGTGEVYF.